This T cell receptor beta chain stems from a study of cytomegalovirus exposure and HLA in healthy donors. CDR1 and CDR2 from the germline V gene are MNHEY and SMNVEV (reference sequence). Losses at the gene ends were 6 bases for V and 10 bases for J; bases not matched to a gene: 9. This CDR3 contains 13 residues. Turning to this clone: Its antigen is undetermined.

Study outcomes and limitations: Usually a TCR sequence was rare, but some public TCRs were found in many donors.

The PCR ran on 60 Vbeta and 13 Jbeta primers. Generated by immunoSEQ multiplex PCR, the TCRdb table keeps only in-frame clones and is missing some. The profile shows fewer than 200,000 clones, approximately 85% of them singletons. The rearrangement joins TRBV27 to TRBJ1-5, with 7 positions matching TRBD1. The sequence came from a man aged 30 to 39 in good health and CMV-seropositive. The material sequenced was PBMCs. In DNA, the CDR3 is TGTGCCAGCAGCAGACAGGGCCTACATCCCCAGCATTTT. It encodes CASSRQGLHPQHF.